This T cell receptor (beta chain) was sequenced for a study of T cells in Graves' hyperthyroidism and ophthalmopathy. Germline values: CDR1 SGHTA, CDR2 FQGNSA. This CDR3 is 16 amino acids long. The junction had 5 bases not matched to a gene; V was cut back by 5 bases and J by 1 base. RNA transcripts provided the source from which TCR beta CDR3 regions were amplified. In the first-round RT-PCR of the TCR CDR3, the HTBI primer set was used. TCRdb called the multiplex PCR reads again in MiXCR, with one record for every CDR3 protein. The sample has roughly 840,000 distinct CDR3 sequences; around 39% are singletons.

The receptor's source is a young man with Graves' hyperthyroidism. The chain is built from TRBV7-2 and TRBJ2-7; 13 bases map to TRBD2. Sequencing was done on a sample of blood. In DNA form, the CDR3 reads TGTGCCAGCAGCAGCGTGACTAGCGGGAGGTCCTACGAGCAGTACTTC. It yields the protein CASSSVTSGRSYEQYF.